These 22 T cell receptor beta chains were all obtained from the same sample, sequenced in a study of T cells in Graves' hyperthyroidism and ophthalmopathy. Amplification of TCR beta CDR3 regions was performed using RNA transcripts as template. A set of HTBI primers served as the primers for a first-round RT-PCR of the TCR CDR3. TCRdb recomputed calls from the multiplex PCR reads with MiXCR, one row per CDR3 protein. This table has fewer than 650,000 distinct CDR3 sequences, around 15% appearing once. The source material was blood. All receptors derive from a woman in her 40s with Graves' hyperthyroidism.

Ten or more counts support this clonotype. The chain recombines TRBV5-1 with TRBJ2-7; TRBD1 agrees at 11 bases. V shed 3 bases and J 5 bases; nucleotides not matched to a gene: 4. This CDR3 has 14 amino acids. Germline CDR1 and CDR2: SGHRS and YFSETQ. This chain's CDR3 is CASSSRTGGNEQYF. In DNA form, the CDR3 reads TGCGCCAGCAGCTCGAGGACAGGGGGCAACGAGCAGTACTTC.

The table lists this clonotype with many counts. This chain joins TRBV28 and TRBJ2-7; D is undetermined. The germline V gene has CDR1 MDHEN and CDR2 SYDVKM. The CDR3 totals 15 residues. V was pared by 6 bases and J by 2 bases, with 17 bases between. In nucleotides, the CDR3 is TGTGCCAGCAGCCCCAGGACCCCTAGGGCCTACGAGCAGTACTTC. This codes for CASSPRTPRAYEQYF.

This clonotype was counted at least ten times. This chain connects TRBV2 to TRBJ2-3, with 9 bases identical to TRBD1. The CDR3 runs 15 residues. V shed 8 bases, J shed 2 bases, and the junction held 8 bases outside the gene matches. Germline V CDR1 and CDR2: SNHLY, FYNNEI. The CDR3 region is CASSLDRGSTDTQYF. As DNA, the CDR3 is TGTGCCAGCTCCTTGGACAGGGGTTCCACAGATACGCAGTATTTT.

The chain joins TRBV11-2 to TRBJ2-1, with 7 bases lining up with TRBD2. The CDR3 extends over 15 amino acids. In germline, CDR1 is SGHAT, CDR2 FQNNGV. Trimming cost V 4 bases and J 7 bases; bases outside gene matches: 10. The CDR3 DNA follows: TGTGCCAGCAGCTATGGGGGAGGGCCTATAAATGAGCAGTTCTTC. Its protein is CASSYGGGPINEQFF.

This clonotype was detected many times. J is TRBJ1-2 and V is TRBV7-8, with D possibly being TRBD1 (6 bases). The V end lost 5 bases, the J end lost 8 bases, and 18 bases lay between the germline ends. The CDR3 extends over 14 amino acids. Germline values: CDR1 SGHVS, CDR2 FQNEAQ. The CDR3: CASSKGDIYWGYTF. For the CDR3, the DNA is TGTGCCAGCAGCAAAGGGGACATTTATTGGGGCTACACCTTC.

This clonotype was picked up many times. The chain carries TRBV5-1 and TRBJ2-3, with D possibly matching TRBD2 (6 bases). This CDR3 spans 15 amino acids. The V gene lost 0 bases and the J gene lost 6 bases, with 14 bases spanning the gap. Germline V CDR1 and CDR2: SGHRS, YFSETQ. Here the CDR3 DNA reads TGCGCCAGCAGCTTGGACGGGAGCTTTAGGGATACGCAGTATTTT. It is translated as CASSLDGSFRDTQYF. Variable domain in full (rest from reference TRBV5-1 and TRBJ2-3): KAGVTQTPRYLIKTRGQQVTLSCSPISGHRSVSWYQQTPGQGLQFLFEYFSETQRNKGNFPGRFSGRQFSNSRSEMNVSTLELGDSALYLCASSLDGSFRDTQYFGPGTRLTVL.

In this sample, this clonotype turned up many times. This sequence joins TRBV2 and TRBJ1-1; D is ambiguous. The V end lost 6 bases, the J end lost 8 bases, and 22 bases lay between the germline ends. This CDR3 contains 15 residues. Germline V gene data show CDR1 as SNHLY and CDR2 as FYNNEI. The CDR3 nucleotides read TGTGCCAGCAGCCCTGCGGAGGCCCGGTTGTCGGAAGCTTTCTTT. Its protein is CASSPAEARLSEAFF.

The V call is TRBV27, the J call TRBJ2-1, with TRBD2 identical over 11 bases. This CDR3 region has 16 residues. Germline CDR1 MNHEY, CDR2 SMNVEV (reference sequence). V lost 2 bases to trimming and J lost 3 bases; unmatched junction nucleotides: 3. The CDR3 nucleotides are TGTGCCAGCAGTTTACGGGGGACTAGCGGCTACAATGAGCAGTTCTTC. Protein sequence: CASSLRGTSGYNEQFF.

This clonotype was seen many times. The rearrangement links TRBV28 to TRBJ1-1, with 7 bases fitting TRBD1. J lost 5 bases, V lost 7 bases, and 13 bases had no gene match. The CDR3 runs 15 residues. The germline gives CDR1 MDHEN, CDR2 SYDVKM. CDR3 residues: CASILSTGIGTEAFF. Here the CDR3 DNA reads TGTGCCAGCATTCTTTCGACAGGGATAGGAACTGAAGCTTTCTTT. The full variable domain, with the rest looked up from reference TRBV28 and TRBJ1-1, is DVKVTQSSRYLVKRTGEKVFLECVQDMDHENMFWYRQDPGLGLRLIYFSYDVKMKEKGDIPEGYSVSREKKERFSLILESASTNQTSMYLCASILSTGIGTEAFFGQGTRLTVV.

V and J are TRBV9 and TRBJ2-1; 10 nucleotides match TRBD2. V shed 3 bases, J shed 3 bases, and the junction held 6 bases outside the gene matches. The CDR3 is 16 residues long. The germline V gene encodes CDR1 SGDLS and CDR2 YYNGEE. The DNA of the CDR3 is TGTGCCAGCAGCGCCTCCGGGACTAGCGTCTACAATGAGCAGTTCTTC. It specifies CASSASGTSVYNEQFF. Variable domain in full (rest from reference TRBV9 and TRBJ2-1): DSGVTQTPKHLITATGQRVTLRCSPRSGDLSVYWYQQSLDQGLQFLIQYYNGEERAKGNILERFSAQQFPDLHSELNLSSLELGDSALYFCASSASGTSVYNEQFFGPGTRLTVL.

The chain has TRBV27 and TRBJ2-5, with 8 bases that match TRBD2. CDR1 and CDR2 (germline): MNHEY, SMNVEV (reference sequence). The CDR3 consists of 14 residues. V shed 8 bases, J shed 1 base, and the junction held 6 bases outside the gene matches. DNA for the CDR3: TGTGCCAGCGCTAGCGGGTTCACCCAAGAGACCCAGTACTTC. Translating gives CASASGFTQETQYF.

CDR3 sequence: CASSVRSMDRGLTDTQYF. The CDR3 DNA reads as TGTGCCAGCAGCGTCCGATCAATGGACAGGGGTTTAACAGATACGCAGTATTTT. The V and J genes are TRBV9 and TRBJ2-3; 9 nucleotides match TRBD1. Germline V gene data show CDR1 as SGDLS and CDR2 as YYNGEE. Trimming took 2 bases from V and 3 from J; bases not matched to a gene: 13. This CDR3 comprises 18 residues.

The chain uses TRBV5-6 and TRBJ1-6; D remains unclear. This CDR3 is built from 13 residues. The ends were cut back, 1 base at V and 8 bases at J, with 7 bases in the middle. The germline CDR1 and CDR2 sequences are SGHDT and YYEEEE. The CDR3 region is CASSLYGDSPLHF. CDR3 in DNA: TGTGCCAGCAGCTTGTATGGGGATTCACCCCTCCACTTT.

This clonotype was detected many times. The chain has TRBV30 and TRBJ2-7; tentatively, D is TRBD1 (6 bases). This CDR3 is 13 amino acids long. V dropped 1 base and J dropped 6 bases, with 13 bases sitting between them. Per germline, CDR1 GTSNPN and CDR2 SVGIG (reference sequence). This chain's CDR3 is CAWSATGSGEQYF. CDR3 in DNA: TGTGCCTGGAGTGCTACAGGGTCGGGCGAGCAGTACTTC.

This clonotype appeared many times. The chain couples TRBV6-1 to TRBJ2-7; 7 nucleotides line up with TRBD1. The J segment lost 4 bases and the V segment lost 6 bases, leaving 6 bases of the junction unmatched. Germline V lookup: CDR1 MNHNS, CDR2 SASEGT. The CDR3 loop spans 13 amino acids. The CDR3 here is CASSRDRNYEQYF. The CDR3 nucleotides are TGTGCCAGCAGCCGGGACAGAAATTACGAGCAGTACTTC.

The count of this clonotype is one. The chain links TRBV5-4 to TRBJ2-5; D is possibly TRBD1 (6 bases). Germline assignment: CDR1 SGHNT and CDR2 YYREEE (reference sequence). The CDR3 sequence is 15 residues long. The ends were cut back, 4 bases at V and 5 bases at J, with 18 bases in the middle. DNA of the CDR3: TGTGCCAGCAGCGACGCTAAAACAGGGTCGGAGACCCAGTACTTC. Translated, it gives CASSDAKTGSETQYF. The full variable domain, its missing parts supplied by reference TRBV5-4 and TRBJ2-5, is ETGVTQSPTHLIKTRGQQVTLRCSSQSGHNTVSWYQQALGQGPQFIFQYYREEENGRGNFPPRFSGLQFPNYSSELNVNALELDDSALYLCASSDAKTGSETQYFGPGTRLLVL.

This clonotype was recorded many times. The chain is built from TRBV30 and TRBJ1-5; 8 bases are a match to TRBD1. Germline V lookup: CDR1 GTSNPN, CDR2 SVGIG (reference sequence). This CDR3 comprises 14 residues. With 4 bases clipped from V and 6 bases from J, the junction kept 8 bases outside the gene matches. DNA of the CDR3: TGTGCCTGGAATACAGGGGGAAAGAGTCAGCCCCAGCATTTT. It codes for CAWNTGGKSQPQHF.

V gene TRBV29-1 combines with J gene TRBJ1-2; TRBD1 is a possible D gene (5 bases). This CDR3 has 11 residues. V lost 4 bases and J 8 bases, leaving 11 bases between the germline ends. CDR1 is SQVTM and CDR2 is ANQGSEA in the germline V gene. This CDR3 is CSVVKRGGYTF. The CDR3 DNA reads as TGCAGCGTTGTAAAGAGGGGCGGCTACACCTTC.

The rearrangement links TRBV6-1 to TRBJ1-1, with D hard to call. V dropped 9 bases and J dropped 1 base, with 18 bases sitting between them. The germline CDR1 and CDR2 sequences are MNHNS and SASEGT. This CDR3 region has 15 residues. The chain's CDR3 is CASPGVGRRNTEAFF. In DNA form, the CDR3 reads TGTGCCAGTCCCGGGGTAGGGAGAAGGAACACTGAAGCTTTCTTT.

The J gene is TRBJ1-5, the V gene TRBV6-1; no clear D gene. Deletions cut 3 bases from V and 7 bases from J, with 10 bases between. CDR1 is MNHNS, CDR2 SASEGT, per germline. This CDR3 contains 13 residues. The CDR3 coding sequence is TGTGCCAGCAGTGACAACCTGGGGCAGCCCCAGCATTTT. Translating gives CASSDNLGQPQHF.

The CDR3 DNA reads as TGTGCCAGCAGTTTGTTAGGATCCGGGGAGCTGTTTTTT. It is translated as CASSLLGSGELFF. The V call is TRBV27, the J call TRBJ2-2; D is uncertain. V gave up 3 bases and J gave up 6 bases, with 8 bases separating them. Per the germline V gene, CDR1 is MNHEY and CDR2 is SMNVEV (reference sequence). CDR3 length: 13 amino acids.

This clonotype was detected many times. The V gene is TRBV6-1, the J gene TRBJ2-1; 9 bases map to TRBD2. J lost 7 bases, V lost 8 bases, and 18 bases had no gene match. This CDR3 comprises 17 residues. Germline CDR1 reads MNHNS; CDR2 reads SASEGT. The CDR3 is CASDLAGASRRVNEQFF. CDR3 bases: TGTGCCAGCGATTTAGCGGGAGCCTCTCGCCGGGTGAATGAGCAGTTCTTC.